This T cell receptor beta chain was found in a study of T cell repertoires in cytomegalovirus infection. Study context: Selection of CMV epitopes for the study included recently identified HLA-C-restricted and well-studied HLA-B-restricted ones.

Deletions cut 5 bases from V and 1 base from J, with 11 bases between. The CDR3 covers 14 residues. Germline loops: CDR1 SEHNR, CDR2 FQNEAQ (reference sequence). One entry per CDR3 protein, called by TCRdb with MiXCR from the reads. The table lists tens of thousands of distinct CDR3 sequences, about 18% of them singletons. With regard to this clonotype: The antigen is unknown.

Sequenced material: CD8+ T cells from cultured PBMCs, taken from culture after CMV antigen stimulation. The chain has TRBV7-9 and TRBJ1-1; D is ambiguous. The receptor was isolated from a human donor in good health (CMV status not recorded). Some clones in this sample may be carry-over from other donors' samples. CDR3 sequence: CASSPPWTNTEAFF. In DNA, the CDR3 is TGTGCCAGCAGCCCACCTTGGACGAACACTGAAGCTTTCTTT. The variable domain in full, completed from reference TRBV7-9 and TRBJ1-1, reads DTGVSQNPRHKITKRGQNVTFRCDPISEHNRLYWYRQTLGQGPEFLTYFQNEAQLEKSRLLSDRFSAERPKGSFSTLEIQRTEQGDSAMYLCASSPPWTNTEAFFGQGTRLTVV.